This T cell receptor beta chain was sequenced in a study of tumor and adjacent non-tumor tissue in lung cancer. Study overall: Histology: 12 adenocarcinoma, a couple of squamous cell carcinoma, 1 small cell lung cancer.

Regarding the study as a whole: Top 100 clones took a larger repertoire share in normal lung. Tumor tissue had significantly higher TCR diversity than normal lung.

The CDR3 sequence is 16 residues long. In the case of this clonotype: The target antigen is unknown. The junction shows a germline mismatch at one end, possibly a read error.

TCRbeta libraries were built with three rounds of nested PCR, modified from ARM-PCR. TCRdb recomputed calls from the multiplex PCR reads with MiXCR, one row per CDR3 protein. Of tens of thousands of distinct CDR3 sequences detected, 50% to 60% appear once; the ten largest clones hold 20% to 25%. No cell sorting was done before RNA was extracted from the tissue. Between August and November 2014, newly diagnosed, chemotherapy-naive lung cancer patients underwent thoracic surgery in China. The sequence came from a man between 45 and 60 years old with non-small cell lung cancer. J is TRBJ2-4 and V is TRBV12-3 or TRBV12-4; 8 bases line up with TRBD2. Sequences were obtained from lung tumor tissue. Here the CDR3 DNA reads TGTACCAGCAGGCCCCGGGGGGGCGGGGCTATAAACATTAAGTACTTC. Translating gives CTSRPRGGGAINIKYF.